This TCR beta chain was documented in a study of blood T cell repertoires in COVID-19. Study as a whole: Sources were T cells, B-cell-depleted T cells, or PBMCs; the material itself was cDNA or gDNA.

Method: immunoSEQ multiplex PCR; TCRdb's copy keeps in-frame clones and lacks some. The repertoire includes tens of thousands of clones, roughly four fifths of them detected once, and approximately 30% sits in the top ten. CDR3 length equals 16 residues. Germline CDR1 and CDR2: MGHDK and SYGVNS. V gave up 5 bases and J gave up 0 bases; unmatched junction bases: 7. The sequencing input was peripheral blood. The sequence was collected from a man in his 70s with acute or convalescent COVID-19. This rearrangement joins TRBV25-1 to TRBJ1-2; 9 bases fit TRBD1. For the CDR3, the DNA is TGTGCCAGCAGTAACCAACAGGGGGCGGCTAACTATGGCTACACCTTC. Encoded protein: CASSNQQGAANYGYTF.